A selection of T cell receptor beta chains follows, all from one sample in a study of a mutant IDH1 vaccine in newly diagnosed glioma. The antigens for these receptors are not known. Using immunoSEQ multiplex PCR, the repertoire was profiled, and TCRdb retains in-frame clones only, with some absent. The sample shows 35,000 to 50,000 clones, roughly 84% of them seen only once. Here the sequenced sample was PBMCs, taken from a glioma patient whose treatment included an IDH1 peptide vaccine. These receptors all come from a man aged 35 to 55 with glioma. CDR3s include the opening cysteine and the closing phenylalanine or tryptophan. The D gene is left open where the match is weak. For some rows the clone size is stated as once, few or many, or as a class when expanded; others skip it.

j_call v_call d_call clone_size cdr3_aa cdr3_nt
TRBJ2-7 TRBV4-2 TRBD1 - CASRQETGSSYEQYF TGTGCCAGCAGGCAAGAGACAGGGAGCTCCTACGAGCAGTACTTC
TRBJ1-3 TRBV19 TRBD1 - CASSSYSGTGPGNTIYF TGTGCCAGTAGTAGCTACTCCGGGACAGGGCCTGGAAACACCATATATTTT
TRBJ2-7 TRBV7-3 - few CASSLQGGNEQYF TGTGCCAGCAGCTTACAGGGCGGAAACGAGCAGTACTTC
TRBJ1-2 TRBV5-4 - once CASTPDSTYGYTF TGTGCCAGCACCCCAGACAGCACCTATGGCTACACCTTC
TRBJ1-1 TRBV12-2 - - CASRLRSGDEAFF TGTGCAAGTCGCTTAAGGTCTGGGGACGAGGCTTTCTTT
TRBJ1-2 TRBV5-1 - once CASSLDTSPYGYTF TGCGCCAGCAGCTTGGACACCAGCCCCTATGGCTACACCTTC
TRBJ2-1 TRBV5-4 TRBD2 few CASHNPTSGRATNEQFF TGTGCCAGCCATAACCCGACTAGCGGGAGGGCCACGAATGAGCAGTTCTTC
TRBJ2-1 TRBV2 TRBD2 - CASSEVFGTSNNEQFF TGTGCCAGCAGTGAAGTATTCGGGACTAGCAACAATGAGCAGTTCTTC
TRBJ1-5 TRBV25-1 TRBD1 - CASSGQGAQPQHF TGTGCCAGCAGTGGACAGGGGGCTCAGCCCCAGCATTTT
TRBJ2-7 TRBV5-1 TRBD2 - CASTASGRTTYEQYF TGCGCCAGCACCGCTAGCGGGAGGACGACCTACGAGCAGTACTTC